Listed below are T cell receptor beta chains from one sample, sequenced in a study of B cell selection in AIRE deficiency. Clones were sequenced by immunoSEQ multiplex PCR, and TCRdb holds only the in-frame ones, with some missing. The sample records about 25,000 clones, roughly 95% being singletons. Material: CD4+CD127+ conventional T cells sorted from PBMCs. The receptors were gathered from a human donor in good health. The CDR3 runs from the conserved cysteine through the conserved F or W. A D gene is named only where the DNA matches it firmly. Expanded clones are given a class, and other clones once, few, many or no size at all.

v_call: TRBV6-6
j_call: TRBJ1-1
clone_size: NA
d_call: TRBD1
cdr3_aa: CASIPGQGDGTEAFF
cdr3_nt: TGTGCCAGCATTCCCGGACAGGGTGATGGCACTGAAGCTTTCTTT

v_call: TRBV7-2
j_call: TRBJ1-1
clone_size: NA
d_call: NA
cdr3_aa: CASSRGVNTEAFF
cdr3_nt: TGTGCCAGCAGCCGGGGGGTTAACACTGAAGCTTTCTTT

v_call: TRBV18
j_call: TRBJ2-5
clone_size: NA
d_call: TRBD2
cdr3_aa: CASSPRTSGGPYF
cdr3_nt: TGTGCCAGCTCACCGCGGACTAGCGGGGGGCCTTACTTC

v_call: TRBV7-2
j_call: TRBJ2-5
clone_size: NA
d_call: TRBD2
cdr3_aa: CASSSPGGAETQYF
cdr3_nt: TGTGCCAGCAGCTCCCCGGGGGGTGCAGAGACCCAGTACTTC

v_call: TRBV25-1
j_call: TRBJ1-2
clone_size: NA
d_call: TRBD1
cdr3_aa: CASSAIRGEVYGYTF
cdr3_nt: TGTGCCAGCAGTGCCATCAGGGGGGAAGTCTATGGCTACACCTTC

v_call: TRBV6-1
j_call: TRBJ2-5
clone_size: NA
d_call: TRBD2
cdr3_aa: CASSEAGLRMKTQYF
cdr3_nt: TGTGCCAGCAGTGAGGCGGGACTACGTATGAAGACCCAGTACTTC

v_call: TRBV25-1
j_call: TRBJ1-1
clone_size: NA
d_call: NA
cdr3_aa: CASRGGAMNTEAFF
cdr3_nt: TGTGCCAGCAGGGGGGGGGCAATGAACACTGAAGCTTTCTTT

v_call: TRBV2
j_call: TRBJ2-1
clone_size: NA
d_call: TRBD2
cdr3_aa: CASSENGLAGGGQFF
cdr3_nt: TGTGCCAGCAGTGAAAATGGACTAGCGGGCGGGGGGCAGTTCTTC

v_call: TRBV6-6
j_call: TRBJ2-1
clone_size: once
d_call: NA
cdr3_aa: CASSYSETALFF
cdr3_nt: TGTGCCAGCAGTTACTCGGAGACAGCTTTGTTCTTC

v_call: TRBV19
j_call: TRBJ1-1
clone_size: NA
d_call: NA
cdr3_aa: CASSKHLQMNTEAFF
cdr3_nt: TGTGCCAGTAGTAAACACCTACAGATGAACACTGAAGCTTTCTTT

v_call: TRBV15
j_call: TRBJ2-3
clone_size: NA
d_call: TRBD2
cdr3_aa: CATSVGTSGGDTQYF
cdr3_nt: TGTGCCACCAGCGTCGGGACTAGCGGGGGGGATACGCAGTATTTT

v_call: TRBV6-5
j_call: TRBJ1-4
clone_size: NA
d_call: NA
cdr3_aa: CASRTEATNEKLFF
cdr3_nt: TGTGCCAGCAGGACAGAGGCAACTAATGAAAAACTGTTTTTT

v_call: TRBV27
j_call: TRBJ2-3
clone_size: NA
d_call: NA
cdr3_aa: CASTPRGTDTQYF
cdr3_nt: TGTGCCAGCACCCCCAGGGGCACAGATACGCAGTATTTT

v_call: TRBV5-1
j_call: TRBJ1-1
clone_size: NA
d_call: TRBD1
cdr3_aa: CASSPTGGNTEAFF
cdr3_nt: TGCGCCAGCAGCCCGACAGGGGGGAACACTGAAGCTTTCTTT

v_call: TRBV5-1
j_call: TRBJ2-6
clone_size: NA
d_call: TRBD1
cdr3_aa: CASSQTGATGRANVLTF
cdr3_nt: TGCGCCAGCTCTCAGACAGGGGCGACCGGCAGGGCCAACGTCCTGACTTTC

v_call: TRBV19
j_call: TRBJ1-6
clone_size: NA
d_call: NA
cdr3_aa: CASSIGGTASLHF
cdr3_nt: TGTGCCAGTAGTATAGGAGGGACGGCCAGCCTCCACTTT

v_call: TRBV6-1
j_call: TRBJ2-2
clone_size: NA
d_call: NA
cdr3_aa: CASSAGQGRTGELFF
cdr3_nt: TGTGCCAGCAGTGCTGGGCAGGGAAGGACCGGGGAGCTGTTTTTT

v_call: TRBV6-4
j_call: TRBJ2-1
clone_size: NA
d_call: TRBD2
cdr3_aa: CAISESGLAGPEEQFF
cdr3_nt: TGTGCCATCAGTGAGTCGGGACTAGCGGGGCCGGAGGAGCAGTTCTTC

v_call: TRBV7-2
j_call: TRBJ2-3
clone_size: NA
d_call: NA
cdr3_aa: CASVSTSQAQYF
cdr3_nt: TGTGCCAGCGTCTCGACGTCGCAAGCGCAGTATTTT

v_call: TRBV19
j_call: TRBJ1-1
clone_size: NA
d_call: TRBD1
cdr3_aa: CASGATGANTEAFF
cdr3_nt: TGTGCCAGTGGTGCGACAGGGGCGAACACTGAAGCTTTCTTT

v_call: TRBV14
j_call: TRBJ2-3
clone_size: NA
d_call: NA
cdr3_aa: CASSQDSDGLSTDTQYF
cdr3_nt: TGTGCCAGCAGCCAAGATTCAGATGGGCTATCCACAGATACGCAGTATTTT

v_call: TRBV5-1
j_call: TRBJ2-3
clone_size: few
d_call: NA
cdr3_aa: CASSQGQITDTQYF
cdr3_nt: TGCGCCAGCAGCCAAGGACAGATCACAGATACGCAGTATTTT

v_call: TRBV4-2
j_call: TRBJ2-5
clone_size: NA
d_call: TRBD2
cdr3_aa: CASSMRTSGHQETQYF
cdr3_nt: TGTGCCAGCAGCATGAGGACTAGCGGGCACCAAGAGACCCAGTACTTC

v_call: TRBV30
j_call: TRBJ2-3
clone_size: NA
d_call: NA
cdr3_aa: CAWSPQVGTDTQYF
cdr3_nt: TGTGCCTGGAGCCCACAGGTGGGCACGGATACGCAGTATTTT

v_call: TRBV29-1
j_call: TRBJ2-3
clone_size: NA
d_call: NA
cdr3_aa: CSVEKATHTDTQYF
cdr3_nt: TGCAGCGTTGAAAAGGCAACCCACACAGATACGCAGTATTTT

v_call: TRBV9
j_call: TRBJ2-7
clone_size: NA
d_call: TRBD2
cdr3_aa: CASSGTSGGNYEQYF
cdr3_nt: TGTGCCAGCAGCGGAACTAGCGGGGGGAACTACGAGCAGTACTTC

v_call: TRBV29-1
j_call: TRBJ1-2
clone_size: NA
d_call: NA
cdr3_aa: CSVVGATHGYTF
cdr3_nt: TGCAGCGTTGTAGGGGCAACGCATGGCTACACCTTC

v_call: TRBV11-1
j_call: TRBJ1-1
clone_size: once
d_call: NA
cdr3_aa: CASSLGAFTEAFF
cdr3_nt: TGTGCCAGCAGCTTAGGGGCCTTCACTGAAGCTTTCTTT

v_call: TRBV4-2
j_call: TRBJ2-3
clone_size: NA
d_call: NA
cdr3_aa: CASSPTGTPYSDTQYF
cdr3_nt: TGTGCCAGCAGTCCAACCGGGACCCCTTATTCCGATACGCAGTATTTT

v_call: TRBV29-1
j_call: TRBJ2-1
clone_size: NA
d_call: TRBD1
cdr3_aa: CSAEGGTGYNEQFF
cdr3_nt: TGCAGCGCAGAAGGTGGGACAGGGTACAATGAGCAGTTCTTC

v_call: TRBV5-1
j_call: TRBJ1-1
clone_size: NA
d_call: NA
cdr3_aa: CASSLDSTNTEAFF
cdr3_nt: TGCGCCAGCAGCTTGGATTCCACGAACACTGAAGCTTTCTTT

v_call: TRBV10-2
j_call: TRBJ1-5
clone_size: NA
d_call: TRBD1
cdr3_aa: CASSAGGAGNQPQHF
cdr3_nt: TGCGCCAGCAGTGCAGGGGGCGCCGGCAATCAGCCCCAGCATTTT

v_call: TRBV29-1
j_call: TRBJ2-7
clone_size: NA
d_call: NA
cdr3_aa: CSVVRDGYEQYF
cdr3_nt: TGCAGCGTTGTCAGGGACGGCTACGAGCAGTACTTC

v_call: TRBV5-4
j_call: TRBJ2-3
clone_size: NA
d_call: NA
cdr3_aa: CASSFSTDTQYF
cdr3_nt: TGTGCCAGCAGCTTTAGCACAGATACGCAGTATTTT

v_call: TRBV5-1
j_call: TRBJ2-1
clone_size: NA
d_call: NA
cdr3_aa: CASSFRDSFSYNEQFF
cdr3_nt: TGCGCCAGCAGCTTTCGAGACTCCTTTTCCTACAATGAGCAGTTCTTC

v_call: TRBV27
j_call: TRBJ1-3
clone_size: NA
d_call: NA
cdr3_aa: CASSRRGGNTIYF
cdr3_nt: TGTGCCAGCAGTCGAAGGGGGGGAAACACCATATATTTT

v_call: TRBV7-2
j_call: TRBJ2-7
clone_size: NA
d_call: NA
cdr3_aa: CASSFASGPSYEQYF
cdr3_nt: TGTGCCAGCAGCTTTGCTTCGGGGCCCTCCTACGAGCAGTACTTC

v_call: TRBV18
j_call: TRBJ1-6
clone_size: NA
d_call: NA
cdr3_aa: CASSPLRENSPLHF
cdr3_nt: TGTGCCAGCTCACCACTCAGAGAAAATTCACCCCTCCACTTT

v_call: TRBV7-9
j_call: TRBJ2-1
clone_size: NA
d_call: TRBD2
cdr3_aa: CASSQLAGEQYNEQFF
cdr3_nt: TGTGCCAGCAGCCAATTAGCGGGAGAGCAGTACAATGAGCAGTTCTTC

v_call: TRBV19
j_call: TRBJ1-2
clone_size: NA
d_call: NA
cdr3_aa: CASSNLRGNYGYTF
cdr3_nt: TGTGCCAGTAGTAACCTCAGGGGTAACTATGGCTACACCTTC

v_call: TRBV6-1
j_call: TRBJ1-4
clone_size: NA
d_call: NA
cdr3_aa: CASRITREYNEKLFF
cdr3_nt: TGTGCCAGCAGAATAACCCGGGAATATAATGAAAAACTGTTTTTT

v_call: TRBV10-3
j_call: TRBJ2-1
clone_size: once
d_call: TRBD2
cdr3_aa: CAISESPGLAGGTYNEQFF
cdr3_nt: TGTGCCATCAGTGAGTCGCCGGGACTAGCGGGAGGTACCTACAATGAGCAGTTCTTC

v_call: TRBV6-1
j_call: TRBJ1-2
clone_size: NA
d_call: NA
cdr3_aa: CASSRTGGLRGYTF
cdr3_nt: TGTGCCAGCAGCCGGACCGGGGGACTACGTGGCTACACCTTC

v_call: TRBV2
j_call: TRBJ1-1
clone_size: NA
d_call: TRBD1
cdr3_aa: CASRGQFNTEAFF
cdr3_nt: TGTGCCAGCAGGGGACAGTTCAACACTGAAGCTTTCTTT

v_call: TRBV2
j_call: TRBJ2-3
clone_size: NA
d_call: NA
cdr3_aa: CATKGLSNTDTQYF
cdr3_nt: TGTGCCACCAAAGGACTTTCAAACACAGATACGCAGTATTTT

v_call: TRBV7-2
j_call: TRBJ2-1
clone_size: NA
d_call: TRBD2
cdr3_aa: CASSRGLAGGENEQFF
cdr3_nt: TGTGCCAGCAGCAGGGGACTAGCGGGAGGAGAAAATGAGCAGTTCTTC

v_call: TRBV5-6
j_call: TRBJ1-2
clone_size: NA
d_call: NA
cdr3_aa: CASSLGRGGSYGYTF
cdr3_nt: TGTGCCAGCAGCTTGGGCAGGGGTGGAAGCTATGGCTACACCTTC

v_call: TRBV10-3
j_call: TRBJ1-1
clone_size: NA
d_call: NA
cdr3_aa: CAISETSGYTEAFF
cdr3_nt: TGTGCCATCAGTGAGACTTCCGGGTACACTGAAGCTTTCTTT

v_call: TRBV28
j_call: TRBJ1-1
clone_size: once
d_call: TRBD1
cdr3_aa: CASGTGGTEAFF
cdr3_nt: TGTGCCAGCGGCACAGGGGGCACTGAAGCTTTCTTT

v_call: TRBV2
j_call: TRBJ1-2
clone_size: NA
d_call: TRBD1
cdr3_aa: CASSEDRDYFGYTF
cdr3_nt: TGTGCCAGCAGCGAGGACAGGGACTATTTTGGCTACACCTTC

v_call: TRBV6-5
j_call: TRBJ2-7
clone_size: once
d_call: TRBD2
cdr3_aa: CASSFIAGEYEQYF
cdr3_nt: TGTGCCAGCAGTTTCATAGCGGGGGAGTACGAGCAGTACTTC

v_call: TRBV6-4
j_call: TRBJ2-3
clone_size: once
d_call: TRBD2
cdr3_aa: CASSAVAGVTDTQYF
cdr3_nt: TGTGCCAGCAGTGCGGTAGCGGGGGTCACAGATACGCAGTATTTT